These T cell receptor beta chains were read from a single sample in a study of control samples from healthy donors and cancer patients. Sequenced by immunoSEQ multiplex PCR; TCRdb stores in-frame clones only, minus some. This sample yields roughly 100,000 clones, of which 85% to 90% are seen a single time; 13% to 15% belongs to the top ten. The source material was blood. These receptors were obtained from a man aged 25 to 40 in good health. Both conserved end residues are part of each CDR3. The D gene is left open where the match is weak. Clone size is not always given. Where it is, it says once, few, many or a class for expanded clones.

.	TRBV9	.	TRBJ2-2	TGTGCCAGCAGCCCCCCTGTGGGAGCCGGGGAGCTGTTTTTT	CASSPPVGAGELFF
.	TRBV7-9	.	TRBJ2-7	TGTGCCAGCAGCTCTCCAACGGGGGGACATATCTACGAGCAGTACTTC	CASSSPTGGHIYEQYF
.	TRBV3-1/TRBV3-2	.	TRBJ2-6	TGTGCCAGCAGCGTCAACCGGGCCCAAACTTCTGGGGCCAACGTCCTGACTTTC	CASSVNRAQTSGANVLTF
once	TRBV11-2	.	TRBJ2-1	TGTGCCAGCAGCTTAGAATGGGTGGCGTGGGAAGTAAATGAGCAGTTCTTC	CASSLEWVAWEVNEQFF
.	TRBV4-1	.	TRBJ2-7	TGCGCCAGCAGCCAAGATAGGGAGTACGAGCAGTACTTC	CASSQDREYEQYF
once	TRBV4-1	TRBD2	TRBJ2-1	TGCGCCAGCAGCCAAGGACTAGCGGGAACCTACAATGAGCAGTTCTTC	CASSQGLAGTYNEQFF
.	TRBV6-2/TRBV6-3	.	TRBJ2-6	TGTGCCAGCAGTTACGGGGCCCCTGGGGCCAACGTCCTGACTTTC	CASSYGAPGANVLTF
.	TRBV5-1	TRBD2	TRBJ2-5	TGCGCCAGCAGCTCCAGAATTGCGGGAGGAGGAGGAGAGACCCAGTACTTC	CASSSRIAGGGGETQYF
.	TRBV10-2	.	TRBJ2-7	TGCGCCAGCAGGAACTACGAGCAGTACTTC	CASRNYEQYF
.	TRBV5-5	TRBD1	TRBJ2-5	TGTGCCAGCAGCCAACCGGGACAGGGTCAGCAAGAGACCCAGTACTTC	CASSQPGQGQQETQYF
.	TRBV18	TRBD1	TRBJ2-7	TGTGCCAGCTCACCCCCAGGGGGACAGGGGTTCTACGAGCAGTACTTC	CASSPPGGQGFYEQYF
.	TRBV7-2	.	TRBJ1-1	TGTGCCAGCAGCTTAAGTCCCGGGCCAGCTTTCTTT	CASSLSPGPAFF
.	TRBV6-1	TRBD1	TRBJ1-3	TGTGCCAGCAGTGAAGCGCTTGCAGGGGGCTCTGGAAACACCATATATTTT	CASSEALAGGSGNTIYF
.	TRBV6-6	TRBD1	TRBJ1-2	TGTGCCAGCAGCCAGCCCGGGACAGGCGGCTACACCTTC	CASSQPGTGGYTF
.	TRBV30	.	TRBJ2-7	TGTGCCTGGAGTTCAGGCAGGCGCTACGAGCAGTACTTC	CAWSSGRRYEQYF
.	TRBV5-1	.	TRBJ2-1	TGCGCCAGCAGCTTGGTTCCGCTGGATGAGCAGTTCTTC	CASSLVPLDEQFF
.	TRBV14	TRBD1	TRBJ2-5	TGTGCCAGCAGCCCAAGAGGCAGGACAGGGGGCGCGGAGACCCAGTACTTC	CASSPRGRTGGAETQYF
.	TRBV9	TRBD2	TRBJ2-3	TGTGCCAGCTCTAGCGGGAGTACTGATACGCAGTATTTT	CASSSGSTDTQYF
.	TRBV19	TRBD1	TRBJ2-7	TGTGCCAGTAGTATAGATTCCAGGGGGCGGTACGAGCAGTACTTC	CASSIDSRGRYEQYF
.	TRBV30	.	TRBJ1-2	TGTGCCTGGAGTGCCGGATCCTCTAACTATGGCTACACCTTC	CAWSAGSSNYGYTF
.	TRBV5-1	TRBD1	TRBJ1-6	TGCGCCAGCAGCTTGGATCCACAGGGGACGGGCTCCTATAATTCACCCCTCCACTTT	CASSLDPQGTGSYNSPLHF